Listed here is a single T cell receptor beta chain. TCRdb's table, derived via immunoSEQ multiplex PCR, lists solely in-frame clones and lacks some. The table includes about 68,000 clones, around nine tenths detected once. The sample belongs to a study of T cell changes during pregnancy in multiple sclerosis. V was trimmed by 5 bases and J by 0 bases, leaving 8 bases between them. CDR1 SGHNT and CDR2 YYREEE come from the germline V gene (reference sequence). The CDR3 is 13 amino acids. Sequencing used peripheral blood, obtained in the third trimester of pregnancy. This sequence originates from a female donor with multiple sclerosis, enrolled in a pregnancy study. V and J are TRBV5-4 and TRBJ1-1; D might be TRBD1 (5 bases). For the CDR3, the DNA is TGTGCCAGCAGGCCACAGGTGAACACTGAAGCTTTCTTT. It specifies CASRPQVNTEAFF. The full variable domain, with the rest looked up from reference TRBV5-4 and TRBJ1-1, is ETGVTQSPTHLIKTRGQQVTLRCSSQSGHNTVSWYQQALGQGPQFIFQYYREEENGRGNFPPRFSGLQFPNYSSELNVNALELDDSALYLCASRPQVNTEAFFGQGTRLTVV.